This section outlines one T cell receptor beta chain sequence together with its context. This clone was seen once. Its recognized antigen is unknown. Per-nucleotide qualities are absent, and no much larger clonotype sits a single base away. This specimen belongs to a study of blood T cell repertoires in COVID-19 (dated by TCRdb to about 2020). Study-level background: Samples covering the acute and convalescent phases of COVID-19 were provided by collaborators in the United States, Italy and Spain. Where available, HLA class I and class II types were taken from metadata supplied by the sample provider and were not determined by assay-based typing. The repertoires were released in a freely available public database meant as a resource for research on the immune response to SARS-CoV-2. A de-identified subject ID, COVID-19 status, age in years and sex were almost always included in the sample metadata. Deeply sampled blood TCRbeta repertoires from subjects exposed to, actively infected with, or recovered from COVID-19 were included in the dataset. The prospective study material was composed of cDNA or gDNA derived from T cells, B-cell-depleted T cells, or PBMCs. The samples were drawn from two sources: the first 160 participants of the ongoing ImmuneRACE study, and 950 to 1,500 subjects contributed by 6 global collaborators. Findings and caveats that apply to the study as a whole: Clinical and demographic metadata were provided uncurated, with the amount varying by source and participant.

The collaborating institutions used their own protocols to collect whole blood in K2EDTA tubes. For TCRbeta analysis, collaborators shipped samples in one of three forms: frozen whole blood, isolated PBMCs, or DNA extracted from either of those sample types. V is cut back by 6 bases and J by 2 bases, with 4 bases in the junction unmatched. Inclusive of the bounding cysteine and phenylalanine, the CDR3 is 14 residues long. Just the 42-base CDR3 DNA is kept, in frame starting at base 1. In the germline V gene, CDR1 corresponds to SNHLY and CDR2 to FYNNEI. The immunoSEQ Assay, a bias-controlled multiplex PCR, was used to amplify TCRbeta CDR3 regions from genomic DNA. As for the original processing: Nucleated cell counts per sample were estimated from amplification of reference gene primers within the assay. Sequence reads were collapsed and filtered to measure the absolute abundance of every unique TCRbeta CDR3 rearrangement. Productive Simpson clonality was computed per sample as the square root of Simpson's diversity index over productive rearrangements. TCRdb retrieved this table from immuneACCESS and kept in-frame rearrangements only. Not all clones are present; in checked studies, unresolved V genes account for under half, and no reason is known for the remainder. The D gene and trimming were derived from the DNA, and the V and J assignments and clone size from that table. The sample contains 130,000 or so clones, 85% to 90% of them found a single time. Roughly 2.5% of the sample is held by the ten biggest clonotypes.

The rearranged chain carries TRBV2 and TRBJ1-1; 9 middle bases align to TRBD1. The TCR was taken from a man between 50 and 59 years old with active COVID-19. The sequencing input was peripheral blood. The CDR3 region: CASSGQGFNTEAFF. The nucleotide sequence is given as TGTGCCAGCAGCGGACAGGGGTTTAACACTGAAGCTTTCTTT. Extended through the reference TRBV2 and TRBJ1-1 proteins, this CDR3 yields the full variable domain: EPEVTQTPSHQVTQMGQEVILRCVPISNHLYFYWYRQILGQKVEFLVSFYNNEISEKSEIFDDQFSVERPDGSNFTLKIRSTKLEDSAMYFCASSGQGFNTEAFFGQGTRLTVV.